This T cell receptor (beta chain) was profiled in a study of T-cell memory formation after mild COVID-19. TCRdb analysed the 5' RACE reads with MiXCR anew, one entry per CDR3 protein. The sample shows roughly 180,000 distinct CDR3 sequences, less than 20% of them seen only once. Input material: PBMCs or a T cell subset sorted from them (not recorded which). This clonotype was sampled from a man younger than 35 who had mild COVID-19 (a few samples of this study predate the infection). Cell type and time point are not known.

CDR3 region: CASKGQSPYEQYF. The CDR3 DNA sequence: TGTGCCAGCAAGGGACAATCCCCCTACGAGCAGTACTTC. The rearrangement joins TRBV6-5 to TRBJ2-7; perhaps TRBD1 as D (6 bases). This CDR3 contains 13 residues. Germline values: CDR1 MNHEY, CDR2 SVGAGI. The ends were cut back, 7 bases at V and 2 bases at J, with 12 bases in the middle.